One and the same sample provided the 29 T cell receptor beta chains below, sequenced in a study of Tregs in tolerant kidney transplant recipients. Sequenced by immunoSEQ multiplex PCR; TCRdb stores in-frame clones only, minus some. The ten most abundant clones cover roughly 0.85% of a sample with roughly 48,000 clones. The sample was CD4+ T cells from blood, taken before the transplant. The receptors shown here come from a human donor who received a combined kidney and bone marrow transplant.

With respect to this clone: The sequenced fragment ends 3 residues before the CDR3 boundary, so the rest is inferred from the germline J gene. J is TRBJ2-5 and V is TRBV11-2, with TRBD1 identical over 8 bases. This CDR3 is 14 amino acids long. The germline V gene encodes CDR1 SGHAT and CDR2 FQNNGV. This chain's CDR3 is CASSLDRGYGTQYF. The covered CDR3 bases are TGTGCCAGCAGCCTCGACAGGGGATACGGAACC.

Frequency places this clone as medium-sized. The missing CDR3 end, 3 residues past where the read stops, is filled in from the germline J gene. The rearrangement uses TRBV10-1 and TRBJ2-1, with D perhaps TRBD2 (5 bases). Germline CDR1 and CDR2: WNHNN and SYGVQD (reference sequence). The CDR3 runs to 15 residues. Trimming left V 0 bases short and J 8 bases short, with 14 bases between. The part of the CDR3 DNA that was read is TGCGCCAGCAGTGAGTCCCAAGCGGAAGCGGATGAG. Translation gives CASSESQAEADE. The full CDR3 sequence reads CASSESQAEADEQFF.

On this clone itself: The CDR3 is cut off 3 residues early in the read; its end comes from the germline J gene. V gene TRBV20-1 combines with J gene TRBJ2-1; 11 positions match TRBD2. CDR1 DFQATT and CDR2 SNEGSKA come from the germline V gene (reference sequence). There are 15 residues in the CDR3. J gave up 3 bases and V 3 bases, and 4 bases lay outside the gene matches. This chain's CDR3 is CSASPGTSGYNEQFF. CDR3 DNA, as far as it was read: TGCAGTGCTAGTCCCGGGACTAGCGGCTACAATGAG.

Worth noting for this clone: The CDR3 goes on 3 residues after the read ends, and that part is filled in from the germline J gene. The chain is built from TRBV20-1 and TRBJ2-1; 11 bases are shared with TRBD2. This CDR3 has 13 amino acids. Germline CDR1 and CDR2: DFQATT and SNEGSKA (reference sequence). V lost 5 bases and J lost 8; bases outside the gene matches: 5. The CDR3 here is CSAPELAGDEQFF. Partial CDR3 DNA: TGCAGTGCTCCCGAACTAGCGGGAGATGAG.

About this clone: The CDR3 end is not reached by the read, which stops 3 residues before it; the germline J gene fills it in. The chain couples TRBV5-1 to TRBJ1-2; possibly TRBD1 for D (6 bases). CDR3 size: 13 residues. Per the germline V gene, CDR1 is SGHRS and CDR2 is YFSETQ. The sequenced part of the CDR3 DNA is TGCGCCAGCAGCCAAACAGGGCTGGAGGGC. It is translated as CASSQTGLEG. The full CDR3 is CASSQTGLEGYTF.

A remark on this clone: The CDR3 extends 3 residues past the end of the read, so its final part is completed from the germline J gene. The chain joins TRBV18 to TRBJ1-5, with D perhaps TRBD1 (5 bases). V was pared by 5 bases and J by 0 bases, with 20 bases between. Germline V CDR1 and CDR2: KGHSH, LQKENI. This CDR3 region has 18 residues. The CDR3 reads CASSFLSGDGYSNQPQHF. Partial CDR3 DNA: TGTGCCAGCTCATTCCTCTCGGGGGACGGTTATAGCAATCAGCCC.

On this clone: The CDR3 goes on 3 residues after the read ends, and that part is filled in from the germline J gene. The rearrangement links TRBV20-1 to TRBJ2-1, with 11 bases identical to TRBD2. Germline V lookup: CDR1 DFQATT, CDR2 SNEGSKA (reference sequence). CDR3 size: 15 residues. V trimming: 5 bases; J trimming: 6 bases; junction bases outside the gene matches: 9. The covered CDR3 bases are TGCAGTGCTGCCCACGGGACTAGCGGTGGCAATGAG. The encoded protein is CSAAHGTSGGNE. The full-length CDR3 reads as CSAAHGTSGGNEQFF.

On this clone itself: With the read ending 3 residues before the CDR3 end, the germline J gene is used to fill in that end. The chain employs TRBV2 and TRBJ1-1; D is possibly TRBD1 (6 bases). Germline CDR1 and CDR2: SNHLY and FYNNEI. V was pared by 11 bases and J by 5 bases, with 15 bases between. The CDR3 length is 12 residues. The CDR3 DNA, read in part, is TGTGCCTCTCAAGGGGGAGGGACTGAA. Its protein is CASQGGGTE. From start to end, the CDR3 is CASQGGGTEAFF.

Turning to this clone: The read ends 3 residues early relative to the CDR3; the germline J gene fills the gap. The chain has TRBV20-1 and TRBJ1-6, with 12 bases that match TRBD1. This CDR3 has 14 residues. Germline V gives CDR1 DFQATT, CDR2 SNEGSKA (reference sequence). V trimming: 3 bases; J trimming: 9 bases; junction bases outside the gene matches: 3. CDR3 DNA (partial): TGCAGTGCTAGCGGGACAGGGGGCGGTTCACCC. Translated: CSASGTGGGSP. The whole CDR3 region reads CSASGTGGGSPLHF.

Details on this clone: The read falls 3 residues short of the CDR3 end, and the missing part is taken from the germline J gene. The genes are TRBV20-1 and TRBJ2-5; the match to TRBD2 covers 11 bases. V lost 3 bases, J lost 4 bases, and 16 bases stayed unmatched. CDR1 and CDR2 from the germline V gene are DFQATT and SNEGSKA (reference sequence). The length of the CDR3 is 18 residues. Incomplete CDR3 DNA: TGCAGTGCTAGTAGTTCGGGTCTAGCGGGAGGTACGGCAGAGACC. This encodes CSASSSGLAGGTAET. The complete CDR3 reads CSASSSGLAGGTAETQYF.

As regards this clone: The CDR3 extends 3 residues past the end of the read, so its final part is completed from the germline J gene. The V call is TRBV29-1, the J call TRBJ2-7, with TRBD1 matching over 10 bases. With V trimmed by 6 bases and J by 4 bases, 12 bases remained unmatched. The CDR3 consists of 15 residues. Germline values: CDR1 SQVTM, CDR2 ANQGSEA. CDR3 loop: CSVTGTGAFGYEQYF. The covered CDR3 bases are TGCAGCGTAACCGGGACAGGGGCCTTTGGGTACGAG.

As regards this clone: The missing CDR3 end, 3 residues past where the read stops, is filled in from the germline J gene. The V call is TRBV18, the J call TRBJ2-7; tentative D call: TRBD1 (6 bases). Germline lookup yields CDR1 KGHSH and CDR2 LQKENI. The CDR3 runs 13 residues. Trimming pared 5 bases from V and 5 bases from J, leaving 13 bases between. CDR3 region: CASSTTGSHEQYF. The sequenced CDR3 bases are TGTGCCAGCTCAACTACAGGGTCCCACGAG.

As regards this clone: The sequenced fragment ends 3 residues before the CDR3 boundary, so the rest is inferred from the germline J gene. The gene calls are TRBV7-9 and TRBJ2-3, with 10 nucleotides matching TRBD2. Trimming took 4 bases from V and 5 from J; bases not matched to a gene: 3. Germline CDR1 is SEHNR and CDR2 is FQNEAQ (reference sequence). The CDR3 loop spans 14 amino acids. Partial CDR3 DNA: TGTGCCAGCAGCTACCTAGCGGGAGTAGATACG. This translates into CASSYLAGVDT. Given in full, the CDR3 is CASSYLAGVDTQYF.

Worth noting for this clone: The CDR3 end is not reached by the read, which stops 3 residues before it; the germline J gene fills it in. The V gene is TRBV2, the J gene TRBJ1-1; 7 bases fit TRBD1. From germline, CDR1 is SNHLY and CDR2 FYNNEI. This CDR3 spans 13 amino acids. After removal of 5 bases from V and 4 bases from J, the junction contained 4 bases not matched to a gene. The CDR3 reads CASSIQGPTEAFF. The part of the CDR3 DNA that was read is TGTGCCAGCAGTATACAGGGGCCCACTGAA.

As concerns this clone: The read ends 3 residues shy of where the CDR3 ends; the end is completed using the germline J gene. V and J are TRBV19 and TRBJ1-1; TRBD1 matches 8 bases. Per germline, CDR1 LNHDA and CDR2 SQIVND (reference sequence). This CDR3 comprises 15 residues. The V segment lost 7 bases and the J segment 2 bases; nucleotides outside the gene matches: 9. CDR3 DNA (partial): TGTGCCAGTACCACCTCGGACAGGGTTAACACTGAA. As protein: CASTTSDRVNTE. The entire CDR3 protein reads CASTTSDRVNTEAFF.

Worth noting for this clone: The sequenced fragment ends 3 residues before the CDR3 boundary, so the rest is inferred from the germline J gene. The chain joins TRBV18 to TRBJ2-3; 8 positions agree with TRBD1. The CDR3 consists of 13 residues. J was trimmed by 5 bases and V by 3 bases; bases with no gene match: 1. Germline CDR1 and CDR2: KGHSH and LQKENI. CDR3 in amino acids: CASSPRGQDTQYF. The CDR3 bases that were read are TGTGCCAGCTCACCCAGGGGGCAAGATACG.

Comments on this clone: The read gets to within 3 residues of the CDR3 end, and the germline J gene fills in the rest. This chain joins TRBV6-2 or TRBV6-3 and TRBJ2-1; no clear D gene. Trimming left V 6 bases short and J 0 bases short, with 12 bases between. Germline V CDR1 and CDR2: MNHEY, SVGEGT. The CDR3 totals 15 residues. CDR3 DNA (partial): TGTGCCAGCAGGCCCGCCCCCAGCTCCTACAATGAG. Translated: CASRPAPSSYNE. The full CDR3 is CASRPAPSSYNEQFF.

Concerning this clone: The read gets to within 3 residues of the CDR3 end, and the germline J gene fills in the rest. V and J are TRBV29-1 and TRBJ2-1; possible D gene TRBD2, 6 bases. The V end was cut by 1 base, the J end by 6 bases, with 19 bases between. Germline CDR1 reads SQVTM; CDR2 reads ANQGSEA. The CDR3 loop spans 16 amino acids. CDR3 DNA (partial): TGCAGCGTTGAAGGTAGGGGAGCTGGAGGGGTCAATGAG. This sequence encodes CSVEGRGAGGVNE. The entire CDR3 protein is CSVEGRGAGGVNEQFF.

Of note for this clone: Read sequence stops 3 residues before the CDR3 end, and the germline J gene provides the missing end. V gene TRBV5-6 combines with J gene TRBJ1-2, with D uncertain. With 0 bases removed from V and 5 bases from J, the gap between germline ends came to 11 bases. Germline values: CDR1 SGHDT, CDR2 YYEEEE. This CDR3 contains 14 residues. The CDR3 DNA, read in part, is TGTGCCAGCAGCTTGGGGGCCCTTGGGTATGGC. It encodes CASSLGALGYG. The CDR3 in its entirety is CASSLGALGYGYTF. The full variable domain, completed using reference TRBV5-6 and TRBJ1-2, is DAGVTQSPTHLIKTRGQQVTLRCSPKSGHDTVSWYQQALGQGPQFIFQYYEEEERQRGNFPDRFSGHQFPNYSSELNVNALLLGDSALYLCASSLGALGYGYTFGSGTRLTVV.

With respect to this clone: With the read ending 3 residues before the CDR3 end, the germline J gene is used to fill in that end. This chain connects TRBV7-3 to TRBJ2-1; no firm D call. The CDR3 totals 15 residues. Trimming stripped 2 bases from V and 3 bases from J, with 11 bases between. Germline values: CDR1 SGHTA, CDR2 FQGTGA. Incomplete CDR3 DNA: TGTGCCAGCAGCTTAGGCGGAGCCTACTACAATGAG. It translates to CASSLGGAYYNE. The whole CDR3 reads CASSLGGAYYNEQFF.

Note on this clone: With the read ending 3 residues before the CDR3 end, the germline J gene is used to fill in that end. The chain recombines TRBV19 with TRBJ1-5; maybe TRBD1 (5 bases). The ends were cut back, 3 bases at V and 1 base at J, with 10 bases in the middle. The germline CDR1 and CDR2 sequences are LNHDA and SQIVND (reference sequence). The CDR3 is 15 residues long. This CDR3 reads CASSISGRSNQPQHF. The covered CDR3 bases are TGTGCCAGTAGTATTTCAGGGCGGAGCAATCAGCCC.

In the case of this clone: The read gets to within 3 residues of the CDR3 end, and the germline J gene fills in the rest. The rearrangement uses TRBV18 and TRBJ1-3; D might be TRBD1 (6 bases). V lost 6 bases and J lost 0, with 12 bases in between. This CDR3 contains 15 residues. Per germline, CDR1 KGHSH and CDR2 LQKENI. The covered CDR3 bases are TGTGCCAGCTCGGCGGGGGGCTTCTCTGGAAACACC. Amino acid sequence: CASSAGGFSGNT. The CDR3 in its entirety is CASSAGGFSGNTIYF.

A remark on this clone: The read ends 3 residues early relative to the CDR3; the germline J gene fills the gap. The chain couples TRBV2 to TRBJ1-5, with D hard to call. The V gene lost 2 bases and the J gene lost 2 bases, with 13 bases spanning the gap. The CDR3 has 16 amino acids. Germline V gives CDR1 SNHLY, CDR2 FYNNEI. CDR3 amino acids: CASSERAGAGNQPQHF. The part of the CDR3 DNA that was read is TGTGCCAGCAGTGAAAGAGCGGGCGCAGGCAATCAGCCC.

A note on this clone: The sequence runs out 3 residues before the end of the CDR3; the remainder is reconstructed from the germline J gene. The chain carries TRBV2 and TRBJ2-5; D is possibly TRBD2 (5 bases). V shed 7 bases and J shed 2 bases, with 8 bases lying between them. Germline V gene lookup returns CDR1 SNHLY and CDR2 FYNNEI. The CDR3 consists of 12 residues. The CDR3 reads CASIRGQETQYF. CDR3 DNA (partial): TGTGCCAGCATACGGGGTCAAGAGACC.

To note about this clone: The read ends 3 residues early relative to the CDR3; the germline J gene fills the gap. The chain combines TRBV7-9 with TRBJ2-5; D is unclear. The CDR3 spans 13 residues. The V gene's germline CDR1 is SEHNR and CDR2 FQNEAQ (reference sequence). V was shortened by 2 bases and J by 5 bases, with 9 bases between the two germline ends. Here the CDR3 reads CASSLYGLETQYF. The covered CDR3 bases are TGTGCCAGCAGCTTATACGGGTTGGAGACC.

With regard to this clone: The read stops 3 residues short of the end of the CDR3; the missing end is completed from the germline J gene. The chain combines TRBV2 with TRBJ2-7; D not certain. Trimming took 4 bases from V and 0 from J, leaving 10 bases between them. This CDR3 region has 14 residues. Germline-derived CDR1 and CDR2 are SNHLY and FYNNEI. CDR3 protein: CASSADRFSYEQYF. The covered CDR3 bases are TGTGCCAGCAGTGCTGATAGATTCTCCTACGAG.

Worth noting for this clone: The observed sequence ends 3 residues before the CDR3 terminus, with the missing tail filled in from the germline J gene. V gene TRBV5-1 combines with J gene TRBJ2-5, with D possibly TRBD2 on 6 matching bases. CDR1 and CDR2 (germline): SGHRS, YFSETQ. The CDR3 spans 14 residues. Trimming removed 4 bases from V and 5 bases from J, with 15 bases in between. CDR3 residues: CASSPRDSGETQYF. CDR3 DNA, as far as it was read: TGCGCCAGCAGCCCGCGGGACTCGGGGGAGACC.

The CDR3 loop is CASSRGRSGDTQYF. Incomplete CDR3 DNA: TGTGCCAGCAGCCGCGGGAGGTCGGGGGATACG. The V call is TRBV7-8, the J call TRBJ2-3, with 8 bases matching TRBD2. The read falls 3 residues short of the CDR3 end, and the missing part is taken from the germline J gene. Germline lookup yields CDR1 SGHVS and CDR2 FQNEAQ. This CDR3 spans 14 amino acids. V dropped 5 bases and J dropped 6; count of bases not matched to a gene: 7.

A word on this clone: The read halts 3 residues ahead of the CDR3 end, with the missing end drawn from the germline J gene. The V gene is TRBV19, the J gene TRBJ2-7, with 9 bases lining up with TRBD1. V shed 3 bases and J 1 base; nucleotides not matched to a gene: 7. Germline V gene lookup returns CDR1 LNHDA and CDR2 SQIVND (reference sequence). CDR3 size: 16 residues. CDR3: CASSIGPGQGSYEQYF. The sequenced CDR3 bases are TGTGCCAGTAGTATTGGGCCGGGACAGGGATCCTACGAG.